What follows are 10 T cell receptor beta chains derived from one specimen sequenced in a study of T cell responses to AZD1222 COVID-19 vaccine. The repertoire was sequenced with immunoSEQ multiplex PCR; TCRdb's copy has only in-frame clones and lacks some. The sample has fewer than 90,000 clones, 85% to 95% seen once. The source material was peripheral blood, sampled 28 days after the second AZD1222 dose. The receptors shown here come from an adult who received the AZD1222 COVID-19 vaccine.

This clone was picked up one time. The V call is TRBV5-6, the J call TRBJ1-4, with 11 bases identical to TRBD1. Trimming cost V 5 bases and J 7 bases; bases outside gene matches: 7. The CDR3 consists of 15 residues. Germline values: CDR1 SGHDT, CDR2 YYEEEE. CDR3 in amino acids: CASRGQGGMSEKLFF. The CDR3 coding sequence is TGTGCCAGCAGGGGACAGGGGGGTATGAGTGAAAAACTGTTTTTT. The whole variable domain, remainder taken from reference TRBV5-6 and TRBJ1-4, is DAGVTQSPTHLIKTRGQQVTLRCSPKSGHDTVSWYQQALGQGPQFIFQYYEEEERQRGNFPDRFSGHQFPNYSSELNVNALLLGDSALYLCASRGQGGMSEKLFFGSGTQLSVL.

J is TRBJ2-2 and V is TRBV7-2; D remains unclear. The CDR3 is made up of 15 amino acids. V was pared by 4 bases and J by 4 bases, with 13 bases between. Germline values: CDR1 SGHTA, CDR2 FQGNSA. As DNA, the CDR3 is TGTGCCAGCAGCTCATCGCTTCCGACCACCGGGGAGCTGTTTTTT. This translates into CASSSSLPTTGELFF.

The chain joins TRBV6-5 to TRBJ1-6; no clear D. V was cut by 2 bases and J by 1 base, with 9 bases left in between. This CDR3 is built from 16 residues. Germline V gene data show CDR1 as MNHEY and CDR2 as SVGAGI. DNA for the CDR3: TGTGCCAGCAGTTACGACCTACCATCCTATAATTCACCCCTCCACTTT. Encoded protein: CASSYDLPSYNSPLHF.

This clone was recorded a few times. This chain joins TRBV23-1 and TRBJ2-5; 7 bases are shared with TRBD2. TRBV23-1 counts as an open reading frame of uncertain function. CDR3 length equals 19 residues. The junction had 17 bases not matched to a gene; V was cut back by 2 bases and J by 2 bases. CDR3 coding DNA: TGCGCCAGCAGTCAACCGGCCGCCTTATTCGGGGGGATTCAAGAGACCCAGTACTTC. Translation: CASSQPAALFGGIQETQYF.

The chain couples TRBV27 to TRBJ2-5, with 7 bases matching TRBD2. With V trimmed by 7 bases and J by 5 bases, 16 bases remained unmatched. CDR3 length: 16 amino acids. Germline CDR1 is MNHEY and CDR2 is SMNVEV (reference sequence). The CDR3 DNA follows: TGTGCCAGCATGAGGGCGGGAGTTAGGCGGGCGGAGACCCAGTACTTC. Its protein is CASMRAGVRRAETQYF.

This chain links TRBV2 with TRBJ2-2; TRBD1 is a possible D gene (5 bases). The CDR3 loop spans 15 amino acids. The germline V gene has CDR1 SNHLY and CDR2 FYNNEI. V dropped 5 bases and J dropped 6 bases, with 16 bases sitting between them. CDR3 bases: TGTGCCAGCAGTTCCCAAAGGCTAGGGGCCGGGGAGCTGTTTTTT. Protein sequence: CASSSQRLGAGELFF.

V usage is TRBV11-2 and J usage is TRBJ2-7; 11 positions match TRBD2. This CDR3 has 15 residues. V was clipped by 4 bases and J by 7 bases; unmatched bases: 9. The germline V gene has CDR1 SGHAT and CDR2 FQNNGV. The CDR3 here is CASSSTSGRWREQYF. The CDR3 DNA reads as TGTGCCAGCAGCTCCACTAGCGGGAGATGGCGGGAGCAGTACTTC.

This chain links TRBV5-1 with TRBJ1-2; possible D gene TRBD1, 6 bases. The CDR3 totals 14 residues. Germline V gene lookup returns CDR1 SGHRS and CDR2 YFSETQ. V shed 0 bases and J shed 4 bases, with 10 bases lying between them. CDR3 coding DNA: TGCGCCAGCAGCTTGGTCACAGGGATCTATGGCTACACCTTC. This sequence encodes CASSLVTGIYGYTF.

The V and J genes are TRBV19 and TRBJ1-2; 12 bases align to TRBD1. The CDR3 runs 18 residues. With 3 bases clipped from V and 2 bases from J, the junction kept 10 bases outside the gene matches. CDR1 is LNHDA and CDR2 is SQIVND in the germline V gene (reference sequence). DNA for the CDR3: TGTGCCAGTAGTATTACGGGACAGGGGGCCGGTTGGAACTATGGCTACACCTTC. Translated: CASSITGQGAGWNYGYTF.

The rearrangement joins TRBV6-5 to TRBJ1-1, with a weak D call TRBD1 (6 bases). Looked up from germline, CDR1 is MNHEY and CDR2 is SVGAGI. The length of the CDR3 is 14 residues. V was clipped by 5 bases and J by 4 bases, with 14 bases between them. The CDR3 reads CASSLKWGATEAFF. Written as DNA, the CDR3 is TGTGCCAGCAGTCTAAAATGGGGGGCCACTGAAGCTTTCTTT.